The 9 T cell receptor beta chains listed next were all sequenced from one sample in a study of blood T cell repertoires in COVID-19. Using immunoSEQ multiplex PCR, the repertoire was profiled, and TCRdb retains in-frame clones only, with some absent. The table lists about 300,000 clones, around 87% of them singletons. Sequencing was carried out using peripheral blood. These receptors all stem from a man between 65 and 85 years old with acute or convalescent COVID-19.

The chain joins TRBV20-1 to TRBJ1-5, with D possibly matching TRBD1 (5 bases). Trimming removed 3 bases from V and 11 bases from J, with 20 bases in between. Germline values: CDR1 DFQATT, CDR2 SNEGSKA (reference sequence). The CDR3 extends over 14 amino acids. The DNA of the CDR3 is TGCAGTGCTAGTTTTGGCCCTCGGGGGAGGGCCCAGCATTTT. Protein product: CSASFGPRGRAQHF.

In this sample, this clone turned up a few times. The V call is TRBV30, the J call TRBJ1-2; 7 nucleotides align to TRBD1. CDR1 is GTSNPN, CDR2 SVGIG, per germline (reference sequence). This CDR3 has 12 amino acids. V trimming: 8 bases; J trimming: 4 bases; junction bases outside the gene matches: 7. The CDR3 DNA reads as TGTGCCAACCCGGGGACAGCCTATGGCTACACCTTC. This sequence encodes CANPGTAYGYTF. The complete variable domain, with remaining parts taken from reference TRBV30 and TRBJ1-2, reads SQTIHQWPATLVQPVGSPLSLECTVEGTSNPNLYWYRQAAGRGLQLLFYSVGIGQISSEVPQNLSASRPQDRQFILSSKKLLLSDSGFYLCANPGTAYGYTFGSGTRLTVV.

The genes are TRBV7-9 and TRBJ2-5; 8 bases fit TRBD1. Germline V gives CDR1 SEHNR, CDR2 FQNEAQ (reference sequence). This CDR3 contains 15 residues. With 3 bases clipped from V and 4 bases from J, the junction kept 7 bases outside the gene matches. The DNA for the CDR3 is TGTGCCAGCAGCTTCCAGGGGGCCATAAGAGAGACCCAGTACTTC. This sequence encodes CASSFQGAIRETQYF.

The chain carries TRBV7-2 and TRBJ1-1; D gene unclear. CDR3 length: 15 amino acids. Trimming took 5 bases from V and 1 from J, leaving 14 bases between them. Germline V gives CDR1 SGHTA, CDR2 FQGNSA. CDR3 DNA: TGTGCCAGCAGCCCCACTAGAGGAGGGAACACTGAAGCTTTCTTT. It yields the protein CASSPTRGGNTEAFF.

The chain carries TRBV5-6 and TRBJ2-2; 10 bases are a match to TRBD2. The CDR3 runs to 16 residues. Trimming took 2 bases from V and 4 from J; bases not matched to a gene: 5. Germline CDR1 and CDR2: SGHDT and YYEEEE. The CDR3 DNA follows: TGTGCCAGCAGCTTCAGCGGGAGGGGGGTCACCGGGGAGCTGTTTTTT. Protein product: CASSFSGRGVTGELFF.

The chain combines TRBV19 with TRBJ1-2; 7 bases are shared with TRBD1. This CDR3 has 14 residues. Germline V CDR1 and CDR2: LNHDA, SQIVND (reference sequence). V lost 1 base and J lost 8; bases outside the gene matches: 7. CDR3 DNA: TGTGCCAGTAGTATAGCAGGGACAGCCAGAGGCTACACCTTC. It yields the protein CASSIAGTARGYTF.

V is TRBV2 and J is TRBJ2-7, with 8 bases identical to TRBD1. The CDR3 spans 14 residues. Germline V lookup: CDR1 SNHLY, CDR2 FYNNEI. The junction had 9 bases not matched to a gene; V was cut back by 6 bases and J by 5 bases. Here the CDR3 reads CASSRGQGVDEQYF. The CDR3, as DNA: TGTGCCAGCAGCCGCGGACAGGGTGTTGACGAGCAGTACTTC.

This clone is a singleton in its sample. The chain carries TRBV20-1 and TRBJ1-5, with D unclear. V was shortened by 3 bases and J by 6 bases, with 21 bases between the two germline ends. CDR3 size: 16 residues. The germline V gene has CDR1 DFQATT and CDR2 SNEGSKA (reference sequence). CDR3 sequence reads: CSASTALRERGQPQHF. The DNA of the CDR3 is TGCAGTGCTAGTACGGCTCTTAGGGAGAGAGGTCAGCCCCAGCATTTT.

The CDR3 DNA follows: TGTGCCTGGAGTGTACAGATGGCCAATTCACCCCTCCACTTT. This encodes CAWSVQMANSPLHF. This chain uses TRBV30 with TRBJ1-6; D remains ambiguous. In germline, CDR1 is GTSNPN, CDR2 SVGIG (reference sequence). The CDR3 is 14 residues long. Trimming removed 0 bases from V and 7 bases from J, with 10 bases in between.